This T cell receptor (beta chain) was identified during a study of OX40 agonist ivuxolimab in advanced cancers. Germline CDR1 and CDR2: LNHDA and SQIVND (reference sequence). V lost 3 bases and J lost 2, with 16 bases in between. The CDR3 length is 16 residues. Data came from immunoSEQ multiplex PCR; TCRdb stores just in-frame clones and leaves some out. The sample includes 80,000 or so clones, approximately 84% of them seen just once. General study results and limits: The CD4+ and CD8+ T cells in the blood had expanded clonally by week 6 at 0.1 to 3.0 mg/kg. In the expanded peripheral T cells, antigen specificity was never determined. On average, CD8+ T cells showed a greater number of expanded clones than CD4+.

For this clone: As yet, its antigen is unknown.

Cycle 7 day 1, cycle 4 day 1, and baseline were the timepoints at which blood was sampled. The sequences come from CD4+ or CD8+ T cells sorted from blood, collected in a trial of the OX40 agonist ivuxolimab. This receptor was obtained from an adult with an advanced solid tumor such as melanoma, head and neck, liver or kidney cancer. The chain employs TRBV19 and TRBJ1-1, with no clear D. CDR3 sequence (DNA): TGTGCCAGTAGTATTAGGAATCCGGCCGGAAACACTGAAGCTTTCTTT. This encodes CASSIRNPAGNTEAFF. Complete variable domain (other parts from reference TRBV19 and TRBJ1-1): DGGITQSPKYLFRKEGQNVTLSCEQNLNHDAMYWYRQDPGQGLRLIYYSQIVNDFQKGDIAEGYSVSREKKESFPLTVTSAQKNPTAFYLCASSIRNPAGNTEAFFGQGTRLTVV.